This TCR beta chain was retrieved from a study of T-cell reconstitution after alpha-beta-depleted transplantation in children. Unique molecular identifiers were used in preparing the TCRbeta library. TCRdb redid the calling of the PCR reads with MiXCR, one entry per CDR3 protein. The sample has 200,000 to 250,000 distinct CDR3 sequences; approximately 10% are singletons. In this sample, this clonotype turned up many times. Its antigen remains unidentified. Study observations and caveats: Reportedly, alpha-beta T cells present about two months post-transplant originated from several hundred expanded clones of graft origin. Surviving recipient cells, namely T cells and thymic progenitors, were the source of high day-60 TCRbeta diversity in some patients. Counts and diversity of T cells one year after transplant came mostly from newly produced T cells.

CDR1 is SGHRS, CDR2 YFSETQ, per germline. The CDR3 has 13 residues. The germline V and J ends were trimmed by 4 bases and 7 bases, with 11 bases remaining between them. The sequence came from a child less than two years old with acute myeloid leukemia, due to receive a stem cell transplant. Sequences were derived from PBMCs, sampled before TCRalphabeta/CD19-depleted stem cell transplant. This chain uses TRBV5-1 with TRBJ2-2; D may be TRBD2 (6 bases). CDR3 sequence: CASSREYGGELFF. CDR3 bases: TGCGCCAGCAGCCGGGAGTACGGCGGGGAGCTGTTTTTT.